The T cell receptor (beta chain) under discussion was sequenced for a study of blood T cells in healthy people across ages. Broader study findings: There were more naive CD4+ cells and higher diversity in long-lived donors than in aged donors.

In terms of origin and age, donors were healthy Caucasian individuals from Russia aged about 6 to 100. Combining a sample-barcoded 5' primer with a J-beta primer mix, a second PCR ran for roughly 7 to 11 cycles. MiXCR was run by TCRdb on the 5' RACE reads, yielding one entry per CDR3 protein. The sample consists of about 970,000 distinct CDR3 sequences, roughly 47% of them appearing once. The germline V gene encodes CDR1 DFQATT and CDR2 SNEGSKA (reference sequence). Unmatched junction bases numbered 4, after V lost 3 bases and J lost 3 bases. The CDR3 sequence is 13 residues long. Concerning this clonotype: Its specificity is unknown.

This clonotype was obtained from a woman in her sixties in good health. This chain joins TRBV20-1 and TRBJ1-1; 7 positions agree with TRBD1. Material for sequencing was blood. The CDR3 spells CSARVTGYTEAFF. CDR3 coding DNA: TGCAGTGCTAGGGTGACAGGGTACACTGAAGCTTTCTTT.